These T cell receptor beta chains were read from a single sample in a study of T cells in Graves' hyperthyroidism and ophthalmopathy. Using its own MiXCR run on the multiplex PCR reads, TCRdb lists one record per CDR3 protein. Here the sample spans around 480,000 distinct CDR3 sequences, under 15% being singletons. Sequencing input: blood. The receptors were sampled from a woman in her late teens or twenties with Graves' hyperthyroidism. Each CDR3 is given with its conserved first and last residue. D genes are given only for firm matches. Clone size is given for some rows only: seen once, a few or many times, or a class if the clone is expanded.

. TRBJ1-5 TRBV5-6 . CASTVGGQPQHF TGTGCCAGCACCGTGGGGGGTCAGCCCCAGCATTTT
many TRBJ1-2 TRBV12-3/TRBV12-4 . CASSLAGVSDGSYTF TGTGCCAGCAGTTTAGCGGGTGTGTCAGATGGAAGCTACACCTTC
. TRBJ2-4 TRBV5-7 . CASSWRGVKDNIQYF TGTGCCAGCAGCTGGAGGGGGGTAAAGGATAACATTCAGTACTTC
. TRBJ2-1 TRBV5-1 TRBD1 CASSLRGGSYNEQLF TGCGCCAGCAGCTTGAGAGGGGGCTCCTACAATGAGCAGCTCTTC
. TRBJ2-1 TRBV20-1 . CSASPDRSLEFF TGCAGTGCTAGCCCCGACAGGTCGTTGGAGTTCTTC
. TRBJ2-5 TRBV20-1 . CSALTGGYQETQYF TGCAGTGCGCTGACAGGCGGGTACCAAGAGACCCAGTACTTC
many TRBJ1-1 TRBV28 TRBD1 CASSGTHRGAMNTEAFF TGTGCCAGCAGCGGTACCCACAGGGGCGCTATGAACACTGAAGCTTTCTTT
many TRBJ2-7 TRBV18 . CASSPNRPGVVYEQYF TGTGCCAGCTCACCAAATCGACCGGGAGTCGTCTACGAGCAGTACTTC
many TRBJ1-2 TRBV20-1 . CSARGQSSVKRGESRGYTF TGCAGTGCTAGAGGCCAGTCGTCGGTGAAGCGAGGGGAGTCGCGGGGCTACACCTTC
many TRBJ2-2 TRBV19 . CASIATGYTGELFF TGTGCCAGTATCGCGACAGGATACACCGGGGAGCTGTTTTTT
many TRBJ2-1 TRBV11-3 TRBD2 CASAGTSGTGEQFF TGTGCCAGCGCCGGGACTAGCGGGACCGGTGAGCAGTTCTTC
many TRBJ2-7 TRBV11-3 . CASSLDRFYEQYF TGTGCCAGCAGCTTAGACCGATTTTACGAGCAGTACTTC
few TRBJ1-3 TRBV3-1 . CASSQPLSGNTIYF TGTGCCAGCAGCCAACCCCTAAGTGGAAACACCATATATTTT
. TRBJ1-2 TRBV20-1 . CSLRDTSAGYTF TGCAGCCTCCGGGACACTAGTGCTGGCTACACCTTC
many TRBJ2-2 TRBV28 TRBD2 CASSLPSGTNTGELFF TGTGCCAGCAGTTTACCTAGCGGGACGAACACCGGGGAGCTGTTTTTT
many TRBJ2-1 TRBV2 . CASSASGLTEDEQFF TGTGCCAGCAGCGCCTCGGGACTGACTGAGGATGAGCAGTTCTTC
few TRBJ2-5 TRBV28 . CASSLWDGVYETQYF TGTGCCAGCAGTTTATGGGACGGCGTTTACGAGACCCAGTACTTC
many TRBJ1-1 TRBV2 TRBD1 CASSERQGQGNTEAFF TGTGCCAGCAGTGAAAGACAGGGCCAGGGAAACACTGAAGCTTTCTTT
many TRBJ2-7 TRBV10-3 . CATGSLGREQYF TGTGCCACCGGATCTTTGGGGCGGGAGCAGTACTTC
many TRBJ1-3 TRBV29-1 . CSGGSSSGNTIYF TGCAGCGGGGGCTCGTCCTCTGGAAACACCATATATTTT
few TRBJ2-1 TRBV6-1 . CASINGGVHNEQFF TGTGCCAGCATAAACGGAGGGGTCCACAATGAGCAGTTCTTC
many TRBJ2-5 TRBV20-1 TRBD2 CSADGLAGAEETQYF TGCAGTGCTGACGGACTAGCGGGGGCCGAAGAGACCCAGTACTTC
many TRBJ2-1 TRBV7-9 . CASIIGGNEQFF TGTGCCAGCATCATTGGGGGAAATGAGCAGTTCTTC
many TRBJ2-3 TRBV7-8 TRBD2 CASSPLRGGERTDTQYF TGTGCCAGCAGCCCTCTGCGGGGGGGGGAAAGAACAGATACGCAGTATTTT
many TRBJ1-6 TRBV19 . CASSKATVGTSSYNSPLHF TGTGCCAGTAGTAAAGCGACAGTGGGGACGAGCTCCTATAATTCACCCCTCCACTTT
many TRBJ1-1 TRBV6-1 . CASARGWQLNTEAFF TGTGCCAGCGCCCGTGGGTGGCAGCTAAACACTGAAGCTTTCTTT
. TRBJ2-3 TRBV6-2/TRBV6-3 TRBD1 CASSKHRGQADTQYF TGTGCCAGCAGCAAACACAGGGGGCAGGCAGATACGCAGTATTTT
many TRBJ1-5 TRBV30 . CASSRGWNQPQHF TGTGCCTCCTCCCGGGGGTGGAATCAGCCCCAGCATTTT
many TRBJ1-4 TRBV9 . CASSNDGRSEKLFF TGTGCCAGCAGCAACGACGGCAGGTCCGAAAAACTGTTTTTT
many TRBJ2-1 TRBV11-3 . CASSRLEVQFF TGTGCCAGCAGCCGACTAGAAGTGCAGTTCTTC
many TRBJ1-5 TRBV19 TRBD1 CASSTTTPTGGNQPQHF TGTGCCAGTAGTACAACAACACCCACAGGGGGCAATCAGCCCCAGCATTTT
. TRBJ2-5 TRBV11-2 TRBD2 CASGLAGAGETQYF TGTGCCAGCGGACTAGCGGGAGCGGGTGAGACCCAGTACTTC
many TRBJ2-2 TRBV10-2 TRBD2 CASRGLAGANTGELFF TGCGCCAGCAGGGGACTAGCGGGAGCGAACACCGGGGAGCTGTTTTTT
many TRBJ2-7 TRBV2 TRBD2 CASKSTSGNYEQYF TGTGCCAGCAAGTCTACTAGCGGGAACTACGAGCAGTACTTC
many TRBJ2-1 TRBV18 . CASSPRAQGPNEQFF TGTGCCAGCTCACCGCGGGCCCAAGGTCCCAATGAGCAGTTCTTC
many TRBJ2-1 TRBV5-1 TRBD2 CASSLGGLAGAHNEQFF TGCGCCAGCAGCTTGGGAGGACTAGCGGGAGCCCACAATGAGCAGTTCTTC
. TRBJ2-5 TRBV20-1 . CSANWDAEETQYF TGCAGTGCTAATTGGGACGCTGAAGAGACCCAGTACTTC
many TRBJ2-1 TRBV11-1 . CASSLPVSVNEQFF TGTGCCAGCAGCCTGCCCGTTTCGGTGAATGAGCAGTTCTTC
. TRBJ2-2 TRBV11-2 . CASSLEGLAAGELFF TGTGCCAGCAGCTTAGAGGGGTTAGCGGCCGGGGAGCTGTTTTTT
. TRBJ1-6 TRBV27 TRBD1 CASSSSGQGSSPLHF TGTGCCAGCAGTTCCTCGGGACAGGGGAGTTCACCCCTCCACTTT
. TRBJ1-2 TRBV5-4 . CASSLGAGFDGYTF TGTGCCAGCAGCTTGGGTGCAGGGTTTGATGGCTACACCTTC
many TRBJ2-1 TRBV19 TRBD2 CASSIGPAGHYNEQFF TGTGCCAGTAGTATAGGCCCAGCGGGGCACTACAATGAGCAGTTCTTC
many TRBJ2-1 TRBV27 TRBD2 CASSFLAGEAREQFF TGTGCCAGCAGTTTCCTAGCGGGAGAGGCTCGGGAGCAGTTCTTC
. TRBJ2-1 TRBV9 TRBD2 CASGVDLGLNYNEQFF TGTGCCAGCGGCGTAGATTTGGGACTAAACTACAATGAGCAGTTCTTC
many TRBJ1-3 TRBV3-1 . CASSIRDPKGRNTIYF TGTGCCAGCAGCATCCGGGACCCCAAAGGGAGAAACACCATATATTTT
many TRBJ2-1 TRBV2 TRBD1 CASSPMQGARYNEQFF TGTGCCAGCAGCCCCATGCAGGGGGCGCGTTACAATGAGCAGTTCTTC
. TRBJ1-2 TRBV24-1 TRBD1 CATSASSTGDQGCTF TGTGCCACCAGCGCGAGCTCGACAGGGGATCAAGGCTGCACCTTC